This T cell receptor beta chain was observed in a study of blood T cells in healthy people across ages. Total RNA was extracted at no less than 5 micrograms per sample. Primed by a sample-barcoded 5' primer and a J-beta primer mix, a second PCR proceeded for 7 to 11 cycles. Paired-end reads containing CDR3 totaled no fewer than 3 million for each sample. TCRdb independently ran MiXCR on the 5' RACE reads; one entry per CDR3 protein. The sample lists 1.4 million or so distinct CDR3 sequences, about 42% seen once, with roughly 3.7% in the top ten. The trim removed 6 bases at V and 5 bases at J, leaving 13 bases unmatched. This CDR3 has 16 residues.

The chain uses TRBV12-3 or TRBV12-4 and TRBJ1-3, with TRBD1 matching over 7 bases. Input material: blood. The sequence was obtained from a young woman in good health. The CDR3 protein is CASSRTTGVLRNTIYF. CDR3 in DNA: TGTGCCAGCAGCCGAACAACAGGGGTCCTGAGAAACACCATATATTTT.